This paragraph reports one TCR beta chain. Its antigen is undetermined. The assay was immunoSEQ multiplex PCR, and TCRdb's table has in-frame clones only and misses some. This table has roughly 200,000 clones, about 90% appearing once. This sample stems from a study of T cell responses to AZD1222 COVID-19 vaccine. Study-wide points: There were vaccine-associated CD4 TCRs across spike, dominant at 160-218 and 743-854.

The CDR3 is made up of 16 amino acids. Per germline, CDR1 SGDLS and CDR2 YYNGEE. Trimming removed 3 bases at V and 4 bases at J, with 17 bases between. The TCR originated in an adult in good health. The sample consisted of peripheral blood, taken on day 0 of AZD1222 vaccination. V usage is TRBV9 and J usage is TRBJ1-3; no clear D gene. The DNA of the CDR3 is TGTGCCAGCAGCGGACCCCAAGGGCCGCAAGGAAACACCATATATTTT. Its translation: CASSGPQGPQGNTIYF. Supplemented by reference TRBV9 and TRBJ1-3, the full variable domain reads DSGVTQTPKHLITATGQRVTLRCSPRSGDLSVYWYQQSLDQGLQFLIQYYNGEERAKGNILERFSAQQFPDLHSELNLSSLELGDSALYFCASSGPQGPQGNTIYFGEGSWLTVV.